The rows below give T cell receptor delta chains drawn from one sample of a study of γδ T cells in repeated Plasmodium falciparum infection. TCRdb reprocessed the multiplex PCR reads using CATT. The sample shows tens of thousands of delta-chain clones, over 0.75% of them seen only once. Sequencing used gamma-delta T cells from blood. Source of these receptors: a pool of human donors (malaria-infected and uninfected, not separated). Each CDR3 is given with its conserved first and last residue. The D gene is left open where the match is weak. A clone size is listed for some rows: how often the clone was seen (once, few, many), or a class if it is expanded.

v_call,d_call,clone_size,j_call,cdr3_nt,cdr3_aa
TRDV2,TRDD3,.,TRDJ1,TGTGCCTGTGACATACTGGGGGATAGCGAGGCCGATAAACTCACCTTT,CACDILGDSEADKLTF
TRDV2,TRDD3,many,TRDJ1,TGTGCCTGTGACTCGCTGGGGGATAGAGGAGACACCGATAAACTCATCTTT,CACDSLGDRGDTDKLIF
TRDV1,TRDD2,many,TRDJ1,TGTGCTCTTGGGGAAGTCTTCCTACGTCCGGGGGGGCTTCTTAAACTCATCTTT,CALGEVFLRPGGLLKLIF
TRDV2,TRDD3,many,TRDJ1,TGTGCCTGTGACACGACTGGGGAATACGGTTCCCATAAACTCATCTTT,CACDTTGEYGSHKLIF
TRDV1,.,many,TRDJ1,TGTGCTCTTACTCCTCAGTACACCGATAAACTCATCTTT,CALTPQYTDKLIF
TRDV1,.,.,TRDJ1,TGTGCTCCTGGGGAACAGTACGATAGACCCATCTTT,CAPGEQYDRPIF
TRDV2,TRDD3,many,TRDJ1,TGTGCCTGTGACACCCTGGAGACCCCGGTACTGGGGGAGAAAACGCCGTGGAATAATGACAAACTCATCTTT,CACDTLETPVLGEKTPWNNDKLIF
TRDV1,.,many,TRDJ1,TGTGCTCTCTGGTTAGTTAGTGTCGCCGATAAACTCATCTTT,CALWLVSVADKLIF
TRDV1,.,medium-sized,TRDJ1,TGTGCTCTTGGGACTTGGAGATCCTCCGATAAACTCATCTTT,CALGTWRSSDKLIF
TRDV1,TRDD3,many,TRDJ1,TGTGCTCTTGGCCCCGGGGGCCCAACGGGGCGCTGGGGGATACGGCCTAAACTCATCTTT,CALGPGGPTGRWGIRPKLIF
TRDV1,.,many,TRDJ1,TGTGCTCTTGGGACGGTCCGGGATCTGGCCACAGATAAACTCATCTTT,CALGTVRDLATDKLIF
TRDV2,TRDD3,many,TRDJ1,TGTGCCTGTGACACCCTTACTGGGGGATATCCTGGTAAACAGGGCAATTCGGCCGATAAACTCATCTTT,CACDTLTGGYPGKQGNSADKLIF
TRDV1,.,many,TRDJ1,TGTGCTCTTGGGGAACTCCGTCTGCTGAGGGCAAAACTCATCTTT,CALGELRLLRAKLIF
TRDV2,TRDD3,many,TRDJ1,TGTGCCTGTGACGGACTGGGGGATCGGACCGATAAACTCATCTTT,CACDGLGDRTDKLIF
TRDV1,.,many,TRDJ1,TGTGCTCTTGGGAAGCCCATTCCTCCGCGGGTGCCTCTCGATAAACTCATCTTT,CALGKPIPPRVPLDKLIF
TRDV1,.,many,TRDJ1,TGTGCTCTTGGGGGCCTCCCTTTTCCCGAAAGGCGACCCACGAAGAAGACCGATAAACTCATCTTT,CALGGLPFPERRPTKKTDKLIF
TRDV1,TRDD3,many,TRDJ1,TGTGCTCTTGGGGACCCACGAATTTCTGGGGGACCTCCCACCGATAAACTCATCTTT,CALGDPRISGGPPTDKLIF
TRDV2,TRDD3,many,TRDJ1,TGTGCCTGTGACCGGAGGTTCTTCCCCGGTGGGGGATACCGGACCGATAAACTCATCTTT,CACDRRFFPGGGYRTDKLIF
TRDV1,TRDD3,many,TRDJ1,TGTGCTCTTGGCGGCCTGGGGGGATACGCAGATAAACTCATCTTT,CALGGLGGYADKLIF
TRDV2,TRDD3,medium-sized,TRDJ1,TGTGCCTGTGTTGCCGGGGTACTGGGGGATAAAGGGAGATACACCGATAAACTCATCTTT,CACVAGVLGDKGRYTDKLIF
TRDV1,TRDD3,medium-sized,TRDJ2,TGTGCTCTTGGGAAGGGGGGACCACGGGGGATACGAGGGGCAGCACAACTCTTCTTT,CALGKGGPRGIRGAAQLFF
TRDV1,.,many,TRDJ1,TGTGCCGCTGCTGGAAGTCCGTACACCGATAAACTCATCTTT,CAAAGSPYTDKLIF
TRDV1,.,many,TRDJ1,TGTGCTCTTGGCGTCGGGGGGACCCCCTACACCGATAAACTCATCTTT,CALGVGGTPYTDKLIF
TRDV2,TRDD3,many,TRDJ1,TGTGCCTGTGACACCCTCGTAACTGGGGGACAGTACACCGATAAACTCATCTTT,CACDTLVTGGQYTDKLIF
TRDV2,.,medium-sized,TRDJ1,TGTGCCTGTGAAGTCGGTGCCGGGGGCCTCCCCACCGATAAACTCATCTTT,CACEVGAGGLPTDKLIF
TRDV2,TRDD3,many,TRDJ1,TGTGCCTGTGACACCGTGCGGGGGATCGACAACACCGATAAACTCATCTTT,CACDTVRGIDNTDKLIF
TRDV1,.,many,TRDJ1,TGTGCTCTTGGTGCACCCGAGCCTTCCTGGGGACCCAAGGGGAGCACCGATAAACTCATCTTT,CALGAPEPSWGPKGSTDKLIF
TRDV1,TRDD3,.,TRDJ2,TGTTCTGGGGATACTCTGACAGCACAACTCTTCTTT,CSGDTLTAQLFF
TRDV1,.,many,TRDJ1,TGTGCTCTTGGGTCATTCGCCCCCCTACTGGGACGACCTCGTTTTAAGCTCATCTTT,CALGSFAPLLGRPRFKLIF
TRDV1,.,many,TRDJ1,TGTGCTCTTGGGGAATCTGCCTACCCAACCTACACCGATAAACTCATCTTT,CALGESAYPTYTDKLIF
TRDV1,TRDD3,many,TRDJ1,TGTGCTCTTGGGGAACTCTCCTTCCGTACTGGGGGATACGTCGTCGGACACCTCACCGATAAACTCATCTTT,CALGELSFRTGGYVVGHLTDKLIF
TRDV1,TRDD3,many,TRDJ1,TGTGCTCTTGGGGGACGGGGGATACGGCCCACCGATAAACTCATCTTT,CALGGRGIRPTDKLIF
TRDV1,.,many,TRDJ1,TGTGCTCTTGGGGAAAGAAGCTACTGGCGGACCCTTCCGTACACCGATAAACTCATCTTT,CALGERSYWRTLPYTDKLIF
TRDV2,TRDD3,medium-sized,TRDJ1,TGTGCCTGTGACTCCCGGTACTGGGGGATACCAGGCACCGATAAACTCATCTTT,CACDSRYWGIPGTDKLIF
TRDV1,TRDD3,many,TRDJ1,TGTGCTCTTGGGGAACTGTACCTTCCGAAAGCCCTTACTGGGGGATACGCCGCCGATAAACTCATCTTT,CALGELYLPKALTGGYAADKLIF
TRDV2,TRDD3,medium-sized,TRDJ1,TGTGCCTGTGACACCGGGGGGATACTAACCGATAAACTCATCTTT,CACDTGGILTDKLIF
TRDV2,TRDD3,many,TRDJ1,TGTGCCTGTGCCAGGGTCGGGACTGGTATGGTTCTGGGGGAGTACACCGATAAACTCATCTTT,CACARVGTGMVLGEYTDKLIF
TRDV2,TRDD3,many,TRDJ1,TGTGCCTGTGACCCCCCTCCCAAGGCCTGGGGGATAAGCGACCGCGATAAACTCATCTTT,CACDPPPKAWGISDRDKLIF
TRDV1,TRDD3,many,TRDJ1,TGTGCTCTTGGGGAACGCTCCTACTTTGGGGGACTGGGGGATCGCCCCGATAAACTCATCTTT,CALGERSYFGGLGDRPDKLIF
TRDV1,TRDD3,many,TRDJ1,TGTGCTCTTGGGGAACTGCGGCATTCCTTTCCTTACTGGGGGATACTTCACACCGATAAACTCATCTTT,CALGELRHSFPYWGILHTDKLIF
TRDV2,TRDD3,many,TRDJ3,TGTGCCTGTGACAAACTGGGGGATACCTTACTAAGCTCCTGGGACACCCGACAGATGTTTTTC,CACDKLGDTLLSSWDTRQMFF
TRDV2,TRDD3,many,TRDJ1,TGTGCCTGTGACACCCTCGTACTGGGGGATACGCCCGATAAACTCATCTTT,CACDTLVLGDTPDKLIF
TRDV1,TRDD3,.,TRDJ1,TGTGCTCTCGGAACGCCTTCTTTTCCGTACTGGGGATACGGAAACACCGATAAACTCATCTTT,CALGTPSFPYWGYGNTDKLIF
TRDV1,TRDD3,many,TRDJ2,TGTGCTCTCATCACGAATTGGGGGGGATACCCAGCTTTGACAGCACAACTCTTCTTT,CALITNWGGYPALTAQLFF
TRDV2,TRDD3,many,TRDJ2,TGTGCCTGTGACACGGTGGGGGATGCTTTGACAGCACAACTCTTCTTT,CACDTVGDALTAQLFF
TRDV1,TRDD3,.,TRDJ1,TGTGCTCTTGGGGATGGCCTTCCTCCACAGTACTGGGGGATACCAAGTTCCCCATTGTGCACCGATAGACTCATCTTT,CALGDGLPPQYWGIPSSPLCTDRLIF
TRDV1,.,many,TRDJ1,TGTGCTCTTGGGGAACCGTTCGTTTCGGGGACCCAGAAGTACACCGATAAACTCATCTTT,CALGEPFVSGTQKYTDKLIF
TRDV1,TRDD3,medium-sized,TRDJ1,TGTGCTCTTGGGGAAAGGGCGAGAGCCCACTGGGGGTCCTTCCCCACCGATAAACTCATCTTT,CALGERARAHWGSFPTDKLIF
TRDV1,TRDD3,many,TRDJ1,TGTGCTCTTGGGGAACTTGGCTTACCTGTACTGGGGATAAACACCGATAAACTCATCTTT,CALGELGLPVLGINTDKLIF